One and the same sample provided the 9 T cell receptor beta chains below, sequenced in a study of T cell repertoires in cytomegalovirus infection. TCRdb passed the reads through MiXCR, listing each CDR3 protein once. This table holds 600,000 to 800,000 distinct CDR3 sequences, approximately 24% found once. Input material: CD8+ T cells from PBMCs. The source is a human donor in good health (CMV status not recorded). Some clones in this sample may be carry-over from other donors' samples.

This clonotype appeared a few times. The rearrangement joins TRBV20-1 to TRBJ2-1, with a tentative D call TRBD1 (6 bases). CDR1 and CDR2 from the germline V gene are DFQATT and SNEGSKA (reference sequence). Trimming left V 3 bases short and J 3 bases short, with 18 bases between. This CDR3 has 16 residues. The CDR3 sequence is CSASRLKGGLYNEQFF. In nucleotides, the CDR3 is TGCAGTGCTAGTCGGCTTAAAGGGGGTCTCTACAATGAGCAGTTCTTC.

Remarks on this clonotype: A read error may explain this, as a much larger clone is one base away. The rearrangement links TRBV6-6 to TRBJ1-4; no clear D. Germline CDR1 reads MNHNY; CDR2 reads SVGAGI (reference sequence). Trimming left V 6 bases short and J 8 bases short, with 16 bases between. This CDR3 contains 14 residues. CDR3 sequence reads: CASRPQDGGEKLFF. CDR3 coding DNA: TGTGCCAGCAGACCCCAGGACGGCGGAGAAAAACTGTTTTTT.

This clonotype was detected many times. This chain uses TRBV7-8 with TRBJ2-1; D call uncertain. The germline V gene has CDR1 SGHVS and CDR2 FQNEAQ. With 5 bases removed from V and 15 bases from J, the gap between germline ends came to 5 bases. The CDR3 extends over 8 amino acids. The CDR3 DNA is TGTGCCAGCAGCCCCCTGTTCTTC. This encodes CASSPLFF.

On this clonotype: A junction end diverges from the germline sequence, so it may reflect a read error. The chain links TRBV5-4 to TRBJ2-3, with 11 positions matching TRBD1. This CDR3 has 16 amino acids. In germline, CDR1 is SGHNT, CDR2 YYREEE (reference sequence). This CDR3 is CASSFGQGARTDMQYF. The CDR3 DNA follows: TGTGCCAGCAGCTTCGGACAGGGGGCGAGAACAGATATGCAGTATTTT.

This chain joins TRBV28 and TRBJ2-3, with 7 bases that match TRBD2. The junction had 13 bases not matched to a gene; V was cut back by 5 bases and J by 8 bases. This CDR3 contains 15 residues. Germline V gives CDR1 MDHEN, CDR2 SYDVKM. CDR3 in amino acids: CASSDRDYRWSTQYF. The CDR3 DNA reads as TGTGCCAGCAGTGACCGGGACTATCGTTGGAGTACGCAGTATTTT. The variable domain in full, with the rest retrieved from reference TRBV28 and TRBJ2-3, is DVKVTQSSRYLVKRTGEKVFLECVQDMDHENMFWYRQDPGLGLRLIYFSYDVKMKEKGDIPEGYSVSREKKERFSLILESASTNQTSMYLCASSDRDYRWSTQYFGPGTRLTVL.

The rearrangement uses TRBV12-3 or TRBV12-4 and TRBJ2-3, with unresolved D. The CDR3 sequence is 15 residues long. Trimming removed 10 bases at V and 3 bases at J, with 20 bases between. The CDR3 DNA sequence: TGTGCCAACACCCTCAGATCGGCAACGACAGATACGCAGTATTTT. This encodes CANTLRSATTDTQYF.

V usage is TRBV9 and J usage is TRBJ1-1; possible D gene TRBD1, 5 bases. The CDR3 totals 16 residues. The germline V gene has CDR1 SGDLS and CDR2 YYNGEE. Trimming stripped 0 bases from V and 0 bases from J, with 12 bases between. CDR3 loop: CASSVVPGALNTEAFF. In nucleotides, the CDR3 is TGTGCCAGCAGCGTAGTTCCTGGGGCCCTGAACACTGAAGCTTTCTTT.

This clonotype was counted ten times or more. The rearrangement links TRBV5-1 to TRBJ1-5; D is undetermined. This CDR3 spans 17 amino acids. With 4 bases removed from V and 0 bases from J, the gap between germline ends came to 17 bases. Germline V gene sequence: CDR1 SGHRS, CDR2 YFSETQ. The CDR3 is CASSGDGDHYSNQPQHF. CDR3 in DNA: TGCGCCAGCAGCGGAGATGGAGATCATTATAGCAATCAGCCCCAGCATTTT.

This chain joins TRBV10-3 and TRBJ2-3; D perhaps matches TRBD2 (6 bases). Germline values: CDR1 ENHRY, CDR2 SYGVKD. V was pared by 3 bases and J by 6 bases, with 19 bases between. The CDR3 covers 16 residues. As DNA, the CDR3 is TGTGCCATCAGTGAAAGGAGGGCGCAGGATAAGGATACGCAGTATTTT. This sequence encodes CAISERRAQDKDTQYF.